The clone carrying this TCR beta chain was picked up one time. There are 19 residues in the CDR3. With 4 bases clipped from V and 2 bases from J, the junction kept 12 bases outside the gene matches. Germline V gene data show CDR1 as ENHRY and CDR2 as SYGVKD. These data are taken from a study of OX40 agonist ivuxolimab in advanced cancers. The method was immunoSEQ multiplex PCR; TCRdb's version includes in-frame clones alone and lacks a portion of them. This sample has approximately 91,000 clones, with about 89% found just once. This TCR was recovered from an adult with an advanced solid tumor such as melanoma, head and neck, liver or kidney cancer. The material sequenced was CD4+ or CD8+ T cells sorted from blood, taken in a trial of the OX40 agonist ivuxolimab. This rearrangement joins TRBV10-3 to TRBJ2-3; TRBD2 matches 13 bases. CDR3 DNA: TGTGCCATCAGTGGGACTAGCGGGAGTACCTTGACTTCCACAGATACGCAGTATTTT. It encodes CAISGTSGSTLTSTDTQYF.